The 15 T cell receptor beta chains listed next were all sequenced from one sample in a study of blood T cell repertoires in COVID-19. Repertoires were generated with immunoSEQ multiplex PCR, while TCRdb's copy carries only in-frame clones and drops some. This table holds some 73,000 clones, around 90% found once. The sequencing sample was made of peripheral blood. The origin of the receptors is a human donor in a cohort sampled during active COVID-19.

The rearrangement uses TRBV5-4 and TRBJ1-6; 7 bases line up with TRBD1. CDR1 is SGHNT and CDR2 is YYREEE in the germline V gene (reference sequence). The CDR3 loop spans 16 amino acids. The junction had 11 bases not matched to a gene; V was cut back by 4 bases and J by 7 bases. CDR3 DNA sequence: TGTGCCAGCAGCCTGGCGTCCGGGACAGCGAATTCACCCCTCCACTTT. Protein product: CASSLASGTANSPLHF.

The chain has TRBV7-2 and TRBJ1-5; D is ambiguous. CDR3 size: 15 residues. V was shortened by 2 bases and J by 2 bases, with 10 bases between the two germline ends. CDR1 and CDR2 (germline): SGHTA, FQGNSA. CDR3: CASSLSWLGNQPQHF. For the CDR3, the DNA is TGTGCCAGCAGCTTATCGTGGTTAGGCAATCAGCCCCAGCATTTT.

This clone occurred once. The rearrangement uses TRBV14 and TRBJ2-5; D remains ambiguous. Germline CDR1 is SGHDN and CDR2 is FVKESK. CDR3 length equals 14 residues. Trimming removed 2 bases at V and 5 bases at J, with 12 bases between. The CDR3 DNA is TGTGCCAGCAGCCAAATACGCCCCCGGGAGACCCAGTACTTC. Translated: CASSQIRPRETQYF.

Regarding this clone: A read error may produce the germline difference seen at one junction end. This sequence joins TRBV2 and TRBJ2-5, with TRBD1 identical over 7 bases. Germline V gives CDR1 SNHLY, CDR2 FYNNEI. The CDR3 spans 14 residues. The CDR3 spells CASREDRVQETQYF. The DNA of the CDR3 is TGTGCCAGCAGGGAAGACAGGGTACAAGAGACCCAGTACTTC. Full variable domain (rest looked up from reference TRBV2 and TRBJ2-5): EPEVTQTPSHQVTQMGQEVILRCVPISNHLYFYWYRQILGQKVEFLVSFYNNEISEKSEIFDDQFSVERPDGSNFTLKIRSTKLEDSAMYFCASREDRVQETQYFGPGTRLLVL.

V usage is TRBV11-2 and J usage is TRBJ2-7, with TRBD2 identical over 7 bases. V lost 5 bases to trimming and J lost 3 bases; unmatched junction nucleotides: 4. Germline lookup yields CDR1 SGHAT and CDR2 FQNNGV. This CDR3 contains 13 residues. The CDR3 DNA is TGTGCCAGCAGCCGCGGGACTAACTACGAGCAGTACTTC. The encoded protein is CASSRGTNYEQYF.

This chain joins TRBV5-1 and TRBJ2-1, with 9 bases identical to TRBD2. The CDR3 is 15 residues long. Germline V gene data show CDR1 as SGHRS and CDR2 as YFSETQ. The J segment lost 7 bases and the V segment lost 0 bases, leaving 5 bases of the junction unmatched. The CDR3 loop is CASSLEAGGGNEQFF. CDR3 nucleotide sequence: TGCGCCAGCAGCTTGGAAGCGGGGGGCGGGAATGAGCAGTTCTTC.

Comments on this clone: One end of the junction does not line up with germline, which may come from a read error. The chain links TRBV11-2 to TRBJ1-2; TRBD1 matches 8 bases. The CDR3 sequence is 15 residues long. Germline CDR1 SGHAT, CDR2 FQNNGV. The DNA for the CDR3 is TGTGCCAGCAGCTTTTCTCAGGGGGCTAAGTATGGCTACACCTTC. Translation: CASSFSQGAKYGYTF.

This sequence joins TRBV4-3 and TRBJ2-1; D gene unclear. V lost 0 bases and J 2 bases, leaving 11 bases between the germline ends. CDR1 is LGHNA and CDR2 is YSLEER in the germline V gene. This CDR3 spans 16 amino acids. The CDR3 loop reads CASSQDWSSPYNEQFF. CDR3 bases: TGCGCCAGCAGCCAAGATTGGAGTTCCCCCTACAATGAGCAGTTCTTC.

The chain recombines TRBV30 with TRBJ2-5; 9 bases line up with TRBD2. V lost 2 bases to trimming and J lost 1 base; unmatched junction nucleotides: 5. This CDR3 region has 15 residues. Germline CDR1 reads GTSNPN; CDR2 reads SVGIG (reference sequence). This CDR3 is CAWSFWRGGQETQYF. The CDR3 nucleotides are TGTGCCTGGAGTTTTTGGCGGGGGGGCCAAGAGACCCAGTACTTC. Filled out from reference TRBV30 and TRBJ2-5, the complete variable domain reads SQTIHQWPATLVQPVGSPLSLECTVEGTSNPNLYWYRQAAGRGLQLLFYSVGIGQISSEVPQNLSASRPQDRQFILSSKKLLLSDSGFYLCAWSFWRGGQETQYFGPGTRLLVL.

This rearrangement joins TRBV5-1 to TRBJ2-5; 7 bases fit TRBD2. The CDR3 extends over 15 amino acids. J lost 5 bases, V lost 2 bases, and 9 bases had no gene match. Germline loops: CDR1 SGHRS, CDR2 YFSETQ. The CDR3 sequence: CASSFATGGTETQYF. For the CDR3, the DNA is TGCGCCAGCAGCTTCGCCACGGGGGGTACGGAGACCCAGTACTTC.

The rearrangement links TRBV4-1 to TRBJ2-3, with 9 bases fitting TRBD2. The CDR3 spans 16 residues. V lost 4 bases and J lost 4; bases outside the gene matches: 9. The germline V gene encodes CDR1 MGHRA and CDR2 YSYEKL. Here the CDR3 DNA reads TGCGCCAGCAGCCTTAGGACTAGCGTGGGCGCAGATACGCAGTATTTT. Translation gives CASSLRTSVGADTQYF.

The rearrangement joins TRBV6-5 to TRBJ2-4; D remains ambiguous. Germline values: CDR1 MNHEY, CDR2 SVGAGI. The V end lost 6 bases, the J end lost 7 bases, and 7 bases lay between the germline ends. CDR3 length: 11 amino acids. The CDR3 DNA reads as TGTGCCAGCAGCCGCGAGAACATTCAGTACTTC. Its translation: CASSRENIQYF.

This clone is a singleton in its sample. The chain recombines TRBV5-5 with TRBJ2-2, with D unclear. The CDR3 covers 16 residues. The germline V gene has CDR1 SGHKS and CDR2 YYEKEE (reference sequence). V lost 2 bases and J 1 base, leaving 12 bases between the germline ends. The CDR3 nucleotides are TGTGCCAGCAGCTTCGCCCCCTCAGTGAACACCGGGGAGCTGTTTTTT. Its protein product is CASSFAPSVNTGELFF.

The chain links TRBV5-1 to TRBJ1-1; no definite D call. This CDR3 region has 15 residues. Trimming pared 2 bases from V and 4 bases from J, leaving 15 bases between. Germline V lookup: CDR1 SGHRS, CDR2 YFSETQ. The CDR3 sequence: CASSFKAGLSTEAFF. As DNA, the CDR3 is TGCGCCAGCAGCTTCAAGGCTGGGCTGAGCACTGAAGCTTTCTTT.

V usage is TRBV29-1 and J usage is TRBJ2-1; TRBD2 is a possible D gene (5 bases). The CDR3 is 12 amino acids. Germline V gene lookup returns CDR1 SQVTM and CDR2 ANQGSEA. With 5 bases removed from V and 10 bases from J, the gap between germline ends came to 15 bases. Here the CDR3 DNA reads TGCAGCGTTTGGGCCAGCGGTGAGGAGCAGTTCTTC. It yields the protein CSVWASGEEQFF.